These 30 T cell receptor beta chains were sequenced from one sample in a study of blood T cell repertoires in COVID-19. Libraries were prepared by immunoSEQ multiplex PCR; TCRdb keeps only in-frame clonotypes and omits some of them. The data show around 280,000 clones, 90% seen once. Source material: PBMCs or T cells enriched from blood (not recorded which). Receptor source: a woman between 18 and 30 years old with acute COVID-19.

The chain is built from TRBV5-1 and TRBJ2-7; D uncertain. The V end lost 0 bases, the J end lost 4 bases, and 14 bases lay between the germline ends. The CDR3 has 15 residues. Germline CDR1 and CDR2: SGHRS and YFSETQ. CDR3 DNA: TGCGCCAGCAGCTTGGGCCCTAGAGGTCCTTACGAGCAGTACTTC. Protein sequence: CASSLGPRGPYEQYF.

The chain uses TRBV5-1 and TRBJ2-1, with 11 bases lining up with TRBD2. Germline-derived CDR1 and CDR2 are SGHRS and YFSETQ. V was pared by 4 bases and J by 8 bases, with 14 bases of the junction left unmatched. The length of the CDR3 is 17 residues. The CDR3 DNA reads as TGCGCCAGCAGCCTGTTTCAACTAGCGGGAGTATCTCATGAGCAGTTCTTC. Amino acid sequence: CASSLFQLAGVSHEQFF. The full variable domain, its missing parts supplied by reference TRBV5-1 and TRBJ2-1, is KAGVTQTPRYLIKTRGQQVTLSCSPISGHRSVSWYQQTPGQGLQFLFEYFSETQRNKGNFPGRFSGRQFSNSRSEMNVSTLELGDSALYLCASSLFQLAGVSHEQFFGPGTRLTVL.

The chain joins TRBV14 to TRBJ2-1; weak D call: TRBD2 (6 bases). Germline loops: CDR1 SGHDN, CDR2 FVKESK. The CDR3 totals 15 residues. Trimming pared 2 bases from V and 0 bases from J, leaving 8 bases between. The CDR3 spells CASSQTSLSYNEQFF. For the CDR3, the DNA is TGTGCCAGCAGCCAAACTAGCCTCTCCTACAATGAGCAGTTCTTC.

V usage is TRBV9 and J usage is TRBJ2-5; maybe TRBD2 (5 bases). V was shortened by 0 bases and J by 5 bases, with 14 bases between the two germline ends. CDR1 and CDR2 (germline): SGDLS, YYNGEE. This CDR3 contains 15 residues. The CDR3 loop reads CASSVGLQRVETQYF. CDR3 bases: TGTGCCAGCAGCGTAGGACTACAGAGGGTGGAGACCCAGTACTTC.

The chain combines TRBV27 with TRBJ1-5; D remains unclear. Germline V gene data show CDR1 as MNHEY and CDR2 as SMNVEV (reference sequence). Trimming stripped 3 bases from V and 2 bases from J, with 8 bases between. The CDR3 is 14 amino acids. CDR3 nucleotides: TGTGCCAGCAGTTTGTCCCAGGGCAATCAGCCCCAGCATTTT. Translated, it gives CASSLSQGNQPQHF.

This clone was observed a few times. The chain links TRBV7-6 to TRBJ2-2; TRBD1 is a possible D gene (6 bases). V was shortened by 5 bases and J by 3 bases, with 16 bases between the two germline ends. From germline, CDR1 is SGHVS and CDR2 FNYEAQ. The CDR3 sequence is 16 residues long. The CDR3 spells CASSQGSDYDTGELFF. The CDR3 bases are TGTGCCAGCAGCCAGGGGAGTGACTATGACACCGGGGAGCTGTTTTTT.

V gene TRBV11-2 combines with J gene TRBJ2-1, with 10 bases fitting TRBD2. There are 19 residues in the CDR3. The V and J ends lost 1 base and 2 bases, in that order; junction bases with no gene match: 11. Germline CDR1 SGHAT, CDR2 FQNNGV. CDR3 sequence reads: CASSLVSSPGLATYNEQFF. The CDR3 region has the DNA TGTGCCAGCAGCTTAGTATCAAGCCCGGGACTAGCGACCTACAATGAGCAGTTCTTC.

This sequence joins TRBV11-1 and TRBJ2-7, with 7 bases matching TRBD1. The CDR3 is made up of 16 amino acids. The trim removed 0 bases at V and 0 bases at J, leaving 5 bases unmatched. Germline V gene lookup returns CDR1 SGHAT and CDR2 FQDESV (reference sequence). CDR3 bases: TGTGCCAGCAGCTTAGCGCCTGGACAGGCCTCCTACGAGCAGTACTTC. Translated, it gives CASSLAPGQASYEQYF.

In this sample, this clone turned up a few times. This chain uses TRBV5-1 with TRBJ2-7; 7 positions match TRBD2. Trimming removed 3 bases from V and 3 bases from J; junction bases left unmatched: 6. The CDR3 has 14 amino acids. Germline CDR1 and CDR2: SGHRS and YFSETQ. CDR3 coding DNA: TGCGCCAGCAGCTCCGACGCGGGGGTCTACGAGCAGTACTTC. This encodes CASSSDAGVYEQYF. Filled out from reference TRBV5-1 and TRBJ2-7, the complete variable domain reads KAGVTQTPRYLIKTRGQQVTLSCSPISGHRSVSWYQQTPGQGLQFLFEYFSETQRNKGNFPGRFSGRQFSNSRSEMNVSTLELGDSALYLCASSSDAGVYEQYFGPGTRLTVT.

CDR3 region: CASSPSGLAETQYF. The CDR3 nucleotides read TGCGCCAGCAGCCCCTCCGGACTAGCGGAGACCCAGTACTTC. The J gene is TRBJ2-5, the V gene TRBV4-1; 9 nucleotides match TRBD2. The CDR3 is 14 residues long. Unmatched junction bases numbered 5, after V lost 4 bases and J lost 5 bases. Per the germline V gene, CDR1 is MGHRA and CDR2 is YSYEKL.

This chain joins TRBV18 and TRBJ2-1; 7 bases line up with TRBD2. This CDR3 spans 15 amino acids. V gave up 6 bases and J gave up 1 base; unmatched junction bases: 6. CDR1 and CDR2 (germline): KGHSH, LQKENI. CDR3 nucleotide sequence: TGTGCCAGCTCTTCACTAGCGACTTCCTACAATGAGCAGTTCTTC. This codes for CASSSLATSYNEQFF. Filled out from reference TRBV18 and TRBJ2-1, the complete variable domain reads NAGVMQNPRHLVRRRGQEARLRCSPMKGHSHVYWYRQLPEEGLKFMVYLQKENIIDESGMPKERFSAEFPKEGPSILRIQQVVRGDSAAYFCASSSLATSYNEQFFGPGTRLTVL.

The sample holds one count of this clone. The chain uses TRBV7-8 and TRBJ2-1; 8 bases line up with TRBD2. This CDR3 has 15 residues. Germline V gives CDR1 SGHVS, CDR2 FQNEAQ. The V and J ends lost 5 bases and 3 bases, in that order; junction bases with no gene match: 6. The CDR3 sequence is CASSRAGTSYNEQFF. The CDR3 DNA is TGTGCCAGCAGCCGAGCCGGGACTAGCTACAATGAGCAGTTCTTC.

V is TRBV5-4 and J is TRBJ2-3; 9 positions agree with TRBD1. The CDR3 contains 17 residues. After removal of 3 bases from V and 3 bases from J, the junction contained 11 bases not matched to a gene. Germline V gives CDR1 SGHNT, CDR2 YYREEE (reference sequence). CDR3 protein: CASSSKQGTGLTDTQYF. The DNA for the CDR3 is TGTGCCAGCAGCTCCAAACAAGGGACAGGGTTAACAGATACGCAGTATTTT.

J is TRBJ2-7 and V is TRBV3-1 (or the pseudogene TRBV3-2), with a weak D call TRBD2 (7 bases). Looked up from germline, CDR1 is LGHDT and CDR2 is YNNKEL (reference sequence). V was trimmed by 8 bases and J by 5 bases, leaving 16 bases between them. CDR3 length equals 13 residues. Here the CDR3 DNA reads TGTGCCAGCTTGGCGGGGGCCGGGAACGAGCAGTACTTC. It codes for CASLAGAGNEQYF.

The chain has TRBV7-2 and TRBJ1-2; a possible D gene is TRBD1 (5 bases). The germline V and J ends were trimmed by 1 base and 3 bases, with 9 bases remaining between them. The CDR3 length is 14 residues. CDR1 and CDR2 (germline): SGHTA, FQGNSA. CDR3 in DNA: TGTGCCAGCAGCTTAGTGGGGCATGACTATGGCTACACCTTC. This translates into CASSLVGHDYGYTF.

V is TRBV20-1 and J is TRBJ2-7; D is perhaps TRBD1 (5 bases). Per the germline V gene, CDR1 is DFQATT and CDR2 is SNEGSKA (reference sequence). The CDR3 is 11 amino acids. Trimming took 6 bases from V and 4 from J, leaving 10 bases between them. The CDR3 DNA is TGCAGTGCCCAAGACAGATACGAGCAGTACTTC. This translates into CSAQDRYEQYF.

This chain links TRBV5-1 with TRBJ2-7; TRBD2 matches at 9 bases. There are 15 residues in the CDR3. V lost 0 bases to trimming and J lost 1 base; unmatched junction nucleotides: 2. Germline V gene lookup returns CDR1 SGHRS and CDR2 YFSETQ. The CDR3 coding sequence is TGCGCCAGCAGCTTGGGACTAGCGGAATCCTACGAGCAGTACTTC. It translates to CASSLGLAESYEQYF. The full variable domain, completed using reference TRBV5-1 and TRBJ2-7, is KAGVTQTPRYLIKTRGQQVTLSCSPISGHRSVSWYQQTPGQGLQFLFEYFSETQRNKGNFPGRFSGRQFSNSRSEMNVSTLELGDSALYLCASSLGLAESYEQYFGPGTRLTVT.

J is TRBJ1-2 and V is TRBV6-5; D is ambiguous. Germline V gives CDR1 MNHEY, CDR2 SVGAGI. V was pared by 2 bases and J by 4 bases, with 11 bases between. This CDR3 has 14 residues. CDR3 nucleotides: TGTGCCAGCAGTTACAACGAGGGTGGCTATGGCTACACCTTC. This sequence encodes CASSYNEGGYGYTF.

The chain uses TRBV7-9 and TRBJ2-1; the D gene is possibly TRBD2 (5 bases). Germline V lookup: CDR1 SEHNR, CDR2 FQNEAQ (reference sequence). The CDR3 is 12 amino acids. The V and J ends lost 5 bases and 8 bases respectively, with 10 bases between them. CDR3 residues: CASSLKGDEQFF. For the CDR3, the DNA is TGTGCCAGCAGCCTGAAGGGAGATGAGCAGTTCTTC.

The chain couples TRBV19 to TRBJ1-5; 7 bases agree with TRBD1. The CDR3 has 16 residues. V lost 1 base to trimming and J lost 6 bases; unmatched junction nucleotides: 9. Germline loops: CDR1 LNHDA, CDR2 SQIVND (reference sequence). The CDR3 sequence is CASSIAYDRDRQPQHF. The CDR3 bases are TGTGCCAGTAGTATAGCCTACGACAGGGATCGTCAGCCCCAGCATTTT.

The CDR3 DNA follows: TGTGCCAGCAGTTTTGATGGGACAGGGGGCTACGAGCAGTACTTC. Its translation: CASSFDGTGGYEQYF. V is TRBV27 and J is TRBJ2-7; 11 bases align to TRBD1. Trimming cost V 3 bases and J 3 bases; bases outside gene matches: 4. Germline lookup yields CDR1 MNHEY and CDR2 SMNVEV (reference sequence). The CDR3 is made up of 15 amino acids.

V and J are TRBV28 and TRBJ2-7, with a tentative D call TRBD2 (5 bases). Trimming took 8 bases from V and 2 from J, leaving 19 bases between them. From germline, CDR1 is MDHEN and CDR2 SYDVKM. The CDR3 is made up of 15 amino acids. The CDR3 spells CASFRGIGPPYEQYF. The CDR3 DNA follows: TGTGCCAGCTTTCGGGGAATAGGACCCCCCTACGAGCAGTACTTC.

The V and J genes are TRBV10-3 and TRBJ2-5; 7 positions match TRBD1. Trimming at V came to 4 bases and at J to 5 bases, leaving 10 bases not matched to a gene. Germline V gene lookup returns CDR1 ENHRY and CDR2 SYGVKD. The CDR3 is 15 amino acids. This CDR3 is CAISARDSPGETQYF. For the CDR3, the DNA is TGTGCCATCAGTGCCAGGGACAGTCCAGGGGAGACCCAGTACTTC.

The V and J genes are TRBV3-1 (or the pseudogene TRBV3-2) and TRBJ1-2; D not resolved. V was shortened by 1 base and J by 2 bases, with 17 bases between the two germline ends. Germline assignment: CDR1 LGHDT and CDR2 YNNKEL (reference sequence). CDR3 size: 17 residues. The CDR3 is CASSQGVGSTSNYGYTF. Here the CDR3 DNA reads TGTGCCAGCAGCCAAGGGGTGGGGAGCACCTCGAACTATGGCTACACCTTC.

This clone occurred once. The chain has TRBV7-2 and TRBJ1-5, with D unclear. In germline, CDR1 is SGHTA, CDR2 FQGNSA. The CDR3 loop spans 14 amino acids. The ends were cut back, 3 bases at V and 7 bases at J, with 13 bases in the middle. The CDR3, as DNA: TGTGCCAGCAGCTTGGCGGGTTTTAACCAGCCCCAGCATTTT. Amino acid sequence: CASSLAGFNQPQHF.

The chain joins TRBV5-1 to TRBJ2-7; 10 nucleotides match TRBD1. The ends lost 3 bases at V and 6 bases at J; junction bases unmatched: 12. CDR3 length equals 16 residues. CDR1 is SGHRS and CDR2 is YFSETQ in the germline V gene. This CDR3 is CASSSAGTGETGEQYF. CDR3 sequence (DNA): TGCGCCAGCAGCTCGGCCGGGACAGGGGAGACGGGCGAGCAGTACTTC.

The V gene is TRBV18, the J gene TRBJ2-3; D is uncertain. The ends were cut back, 4 bases at V and 4 bases at J, with 9 bases in the middle. The germline CDR1 and CDR2 sequences are KGHSH and LQKENI. The CDR3 length is 13 residues. CDR3: CASSRGVADTQYF. The CDR3 coding sequence is TGTGCCAGCTCACGAGGAGTCGCAGATACGCAGTATTTT.

The chain uses TRBV27 and TRBJ1-2; TRBD1 matches at 11 bases. This CDR3 is built from 15 residues. CDR1 and CDR2 (germline): MNHEY, SMNVEV (reference sequence). The trim removed 7 bases at V and 4 bases at J, leaving 8 bases unmatched. The CDR3 loop reads CASTTLDRGLYGYTF. The DNA of the CDR3 is TGTGCCAGCACTACTTTGGACAGGGGGCTCTATGGCTACACCTTC.

V gene TRBV10-3 combines with J gene TRBJ2-7, with 8 bases matching TRBD2. This CDR3 has 16 residues. Looked up from germline, CDR1 is ENHRY and CDR2 is SYGVKD. Trimming cost V 0 bases and J 4 bases; bases outside gene matches: 8. DNA for the CDR3: TGTGCCATCAGTGAGTCTAGCGGGACCGTATTATACGAGCAGTACTTC. Protein product: CAISESSGTVLYEQYF.

V is TRBV5-4 and J is TRBJ2-7, with 7 bases fitting TRBD2. The germline V gene encodes CDR1 SGHNT and CDR2 YYREEE (reference sequence). The CDR3 totals 14 residues. V was clipped by 2 bases and J by 2 bases; unmatched bases: 4. The CDR3 here is CASSFSGPTYEQYF. CDR3 sequence (DNA): TGTGCCAGCAGCTTTAGCGGGCCAACCTACGAGCAGTACTTC.